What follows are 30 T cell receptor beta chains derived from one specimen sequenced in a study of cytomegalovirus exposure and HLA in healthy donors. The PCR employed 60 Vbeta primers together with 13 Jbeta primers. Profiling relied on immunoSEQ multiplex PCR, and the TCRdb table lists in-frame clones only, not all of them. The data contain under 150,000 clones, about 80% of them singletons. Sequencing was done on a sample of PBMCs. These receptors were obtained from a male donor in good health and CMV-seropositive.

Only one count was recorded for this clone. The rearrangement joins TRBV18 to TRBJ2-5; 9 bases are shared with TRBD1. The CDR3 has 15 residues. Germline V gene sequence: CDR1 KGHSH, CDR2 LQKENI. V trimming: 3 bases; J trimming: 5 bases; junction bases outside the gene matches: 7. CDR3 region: CASSPAGQGTETQYF. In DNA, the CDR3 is TGTGCCAGCTCACCGGCAGGACAGGGGACGGAGACCCAGTACTTC.

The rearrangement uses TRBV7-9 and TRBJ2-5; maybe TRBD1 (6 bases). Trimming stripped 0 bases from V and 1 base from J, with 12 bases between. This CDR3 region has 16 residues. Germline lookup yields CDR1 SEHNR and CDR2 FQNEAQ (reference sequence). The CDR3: CASSLALGGGQETQYF. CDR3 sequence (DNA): TGTGCCAGCAGCTTAGCGCTTGGGGGCGGCCAAGAGACCCAGTACTTC.

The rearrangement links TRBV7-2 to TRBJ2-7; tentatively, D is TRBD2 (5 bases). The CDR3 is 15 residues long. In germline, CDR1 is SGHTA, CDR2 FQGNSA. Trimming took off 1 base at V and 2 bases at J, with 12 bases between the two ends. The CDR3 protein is CASSLGWPGTYEQYF. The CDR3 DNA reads TGTGCCAGCAGCTTAGGTTGGCCGGGAACCTACGAGCAGTACTTC.

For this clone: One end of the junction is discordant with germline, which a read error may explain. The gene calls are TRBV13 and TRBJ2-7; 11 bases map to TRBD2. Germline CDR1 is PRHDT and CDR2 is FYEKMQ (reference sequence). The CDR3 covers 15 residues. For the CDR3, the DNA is TGTGCCAGCAGCTCCGGACTAGCGGGCCACTACGAGCGGTACTTC. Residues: CASSSGLAGHYERYF.

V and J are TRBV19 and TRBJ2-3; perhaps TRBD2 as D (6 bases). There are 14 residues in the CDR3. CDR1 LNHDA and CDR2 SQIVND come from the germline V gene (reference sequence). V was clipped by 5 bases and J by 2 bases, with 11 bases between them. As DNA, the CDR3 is TGTGCCAGTAGTCCGGGACTTAACACAGATACGCAGTATTTT. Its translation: CASSPGLNTDTQYF.

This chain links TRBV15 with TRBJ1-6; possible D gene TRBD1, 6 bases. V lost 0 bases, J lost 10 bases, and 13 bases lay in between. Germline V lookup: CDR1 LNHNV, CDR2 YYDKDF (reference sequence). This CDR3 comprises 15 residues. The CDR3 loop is CATSRDKGTGSPLHF. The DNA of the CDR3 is TGTGCCACCAGCAGAGATAAAGGAACAGGGTCACCCCTCCACTTT. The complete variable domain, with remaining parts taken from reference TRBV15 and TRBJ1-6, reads DAMVIQNPRYQVTQFGKPVTLSCSQTLNHNVMYWYQQKSSQAPKLLFHYYDKDFNNEADTPDNFQSRRPNTSFCFLDIRSPGLGDTAMYLCATSRDKGTGSPLHFGNGTRLTVT.

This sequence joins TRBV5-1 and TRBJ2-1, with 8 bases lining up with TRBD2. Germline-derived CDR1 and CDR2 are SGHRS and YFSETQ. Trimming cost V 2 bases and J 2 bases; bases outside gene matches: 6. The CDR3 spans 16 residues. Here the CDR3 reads CASSLGSGTPYNEQFF. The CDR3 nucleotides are TGCGCCAGCAGCTTAGGTAGCGGGACCCCCTACAATGAGCAGTTCTTC. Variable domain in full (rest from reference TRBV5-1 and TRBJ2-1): KAGVTQTPRYLIKTRGQQVTLSCSPISGHRSVSWYQQTPGQGLQFLFEYFSETQRNKGNFPGRFSGRQFSNSRSEMNVSTLELGDSALYLCASSLGSGTPYNEQFFGPGTRLTVL.

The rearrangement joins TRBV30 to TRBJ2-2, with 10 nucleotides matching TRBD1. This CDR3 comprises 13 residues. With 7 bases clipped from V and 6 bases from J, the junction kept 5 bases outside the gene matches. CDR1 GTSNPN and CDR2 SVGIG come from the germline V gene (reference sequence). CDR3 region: CAFGTGVAGELFF. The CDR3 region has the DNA TGTGCCTTCGGGACAGGGGTGGCCGGGGAGCTGTTTTTT.

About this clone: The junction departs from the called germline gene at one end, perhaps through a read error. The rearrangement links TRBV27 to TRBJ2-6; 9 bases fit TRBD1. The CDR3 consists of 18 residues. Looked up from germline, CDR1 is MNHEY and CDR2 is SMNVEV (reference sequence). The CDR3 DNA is TGTGCCAGCAGTTCCACCGACAGGGGGAACTCTGGGGCCAACGTCCTGGCTTTC. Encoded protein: CASSSTDRGNSGANVLAF. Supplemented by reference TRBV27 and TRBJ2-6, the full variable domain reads EAQVTQNPRYLITVTGKKLTVTCSQNMNHEYMSWYRQDPGLGLRQIYYSMNVEVTDKGDVPEGYKVSRKEKRNFPLILESPSPNQTSLYFCASSSTDRGNSGANVLAFGAGSRLTVL.

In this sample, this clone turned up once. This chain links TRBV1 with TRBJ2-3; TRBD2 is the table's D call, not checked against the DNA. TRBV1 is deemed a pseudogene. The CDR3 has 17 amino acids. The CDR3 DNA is TGCACCAGCAGCCACGGTGGACGGAGGAGTGCTGCAGATACGCAGTATTTT. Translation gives CTSSHGGRRSAADTQYF.

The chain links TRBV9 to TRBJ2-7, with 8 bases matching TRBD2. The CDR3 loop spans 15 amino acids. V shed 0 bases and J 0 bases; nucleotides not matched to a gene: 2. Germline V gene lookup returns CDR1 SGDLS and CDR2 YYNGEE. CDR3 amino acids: CASSVAGGPSYEQYF. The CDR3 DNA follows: TGTGCCAGCAGCGTAGCGGGAGGGCCCTCCTACGAGCAGTACTTC.

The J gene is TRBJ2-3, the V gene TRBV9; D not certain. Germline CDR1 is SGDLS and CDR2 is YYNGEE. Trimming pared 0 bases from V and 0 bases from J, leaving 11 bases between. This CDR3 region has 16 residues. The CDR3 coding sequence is TGTGCCAGCAGCGTAGATCATGCAACTAGCACAGATACGCAGTATTTT. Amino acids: CASSVDHATSTDTQYF.

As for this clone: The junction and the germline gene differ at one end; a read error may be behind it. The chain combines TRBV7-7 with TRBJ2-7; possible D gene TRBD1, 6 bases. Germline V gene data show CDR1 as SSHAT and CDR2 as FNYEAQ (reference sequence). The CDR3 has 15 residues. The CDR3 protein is CASSLALGRGYEQYF. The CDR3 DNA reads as TGTGCTAGCAGCTTAGCGCTGGGCAGGGGCTACGAGCAGTACTTC.

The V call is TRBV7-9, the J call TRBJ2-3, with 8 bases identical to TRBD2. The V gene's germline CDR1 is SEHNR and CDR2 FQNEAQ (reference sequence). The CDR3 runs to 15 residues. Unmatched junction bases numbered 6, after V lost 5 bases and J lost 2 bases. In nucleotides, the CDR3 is TGTGCCAGCAGCCCCGGACTAGCACACACAGATACGCAGTATTTT. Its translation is CASSPGLAHTDTQYF.

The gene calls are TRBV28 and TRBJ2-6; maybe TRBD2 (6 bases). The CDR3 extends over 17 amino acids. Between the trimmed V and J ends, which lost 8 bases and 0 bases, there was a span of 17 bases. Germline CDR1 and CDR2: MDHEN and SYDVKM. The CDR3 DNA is TGTGCCAGCCTCTCACTGGACTATTTCTCTGGGGCCAACGTCCTGACTTTC. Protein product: CASLSLDYFSGANVLTF.

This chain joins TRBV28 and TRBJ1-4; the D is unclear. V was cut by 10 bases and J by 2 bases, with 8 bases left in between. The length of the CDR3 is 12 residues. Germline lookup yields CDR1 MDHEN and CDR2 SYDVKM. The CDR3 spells CATTGTNEKLFF. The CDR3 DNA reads TGTGCCACTACGGGTACTAATGAAAAACTGTTTTTT. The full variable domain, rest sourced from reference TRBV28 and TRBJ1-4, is DVKVTQSSRYLVKRTGEKVFLECVQDMDHENMFWYRQDPGLGLRLIYFSYDVKMKEKGDIPEGYSVSREKKERFSLILESASTNQTSMYLCATTGTNEKLFFGSGTQLSVL.

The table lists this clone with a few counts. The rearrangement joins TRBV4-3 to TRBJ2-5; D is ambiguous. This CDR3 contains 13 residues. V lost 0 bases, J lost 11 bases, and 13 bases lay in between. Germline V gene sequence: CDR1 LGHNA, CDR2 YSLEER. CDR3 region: CASSQDRVEEQYF. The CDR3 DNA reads TGCGCCAGCAGCCAAGATCGGGTAGAGGAGCAGTACTTC.

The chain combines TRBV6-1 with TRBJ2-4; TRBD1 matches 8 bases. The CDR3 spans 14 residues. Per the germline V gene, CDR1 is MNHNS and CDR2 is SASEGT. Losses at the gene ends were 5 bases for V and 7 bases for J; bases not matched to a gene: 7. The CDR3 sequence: CASSPQGARNIQYF. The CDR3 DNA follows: TGTGCCAGCAGTCCTCAGGGGGCGAGGAACATTCAGTACTTC.

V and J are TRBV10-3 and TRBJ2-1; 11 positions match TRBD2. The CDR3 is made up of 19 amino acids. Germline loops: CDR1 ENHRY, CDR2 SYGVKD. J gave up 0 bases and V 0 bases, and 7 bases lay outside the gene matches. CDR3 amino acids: CAISESWTSGRSSYNEQFF. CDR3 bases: TGTGCCATCAGTGAGTCCTGGACTAGCGGGCGTAGCTCCTACAATGAGCAGTTCTTC.

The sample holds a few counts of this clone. The CDR3 coding sequence is TGTGCCAGTACCCGGACAGGGGAGATAATGAACACTGAAGCTTTCTTT. Translation gives CASTRTGEIMNTEAFF. This chain links TRBV19 with TRBJ1-1, with 9 bases lining up with TRBD1. This CDR3 is 16 amino acids long. Germline V lookup: CDR1 LNHDA, CDR2 SQIVND (reference sequence). Unmatched junction bases numbered 9, after V lost 7 bases and J lost 0 bases.

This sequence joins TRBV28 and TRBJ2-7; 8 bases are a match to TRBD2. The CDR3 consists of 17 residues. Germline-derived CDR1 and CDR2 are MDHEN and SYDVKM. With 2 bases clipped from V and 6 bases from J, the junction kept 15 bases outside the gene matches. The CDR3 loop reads CASSLISRLASGREQYF. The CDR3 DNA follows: TGTGCCAGCAGTTTAATTTCGAGGTTGGCTAGCGGGCGCGAGCAGTACTTC. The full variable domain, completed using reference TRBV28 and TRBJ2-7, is DVKVTQSSRYLVKRTGEKVFLECVQDMDHENMFWYRQDPGLGLRLIYFSYDVKMKEKGDIPEGYSVSREKKERFSLILESASTNQTSMYLCASSLISRLASGREQYFGPGTRLTVT.

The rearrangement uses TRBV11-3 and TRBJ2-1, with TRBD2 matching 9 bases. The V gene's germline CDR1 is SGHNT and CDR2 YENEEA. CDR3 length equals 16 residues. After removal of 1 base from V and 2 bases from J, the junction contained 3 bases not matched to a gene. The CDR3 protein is CASSLVGGRAYNEQFF. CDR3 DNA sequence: TGTGCCAGCAGCTTAGTTGGCGGGAGGGCCTACAATGAGCAGTTCTTC.

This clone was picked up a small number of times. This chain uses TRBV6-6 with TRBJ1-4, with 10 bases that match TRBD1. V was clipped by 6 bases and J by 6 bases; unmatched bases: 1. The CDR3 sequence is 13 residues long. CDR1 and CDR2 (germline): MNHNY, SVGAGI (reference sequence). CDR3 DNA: TGTGCCAGCAGCGGACAGGGGGATGAAAAACTGTTTTTT. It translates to CASSGQGDEKLFF.

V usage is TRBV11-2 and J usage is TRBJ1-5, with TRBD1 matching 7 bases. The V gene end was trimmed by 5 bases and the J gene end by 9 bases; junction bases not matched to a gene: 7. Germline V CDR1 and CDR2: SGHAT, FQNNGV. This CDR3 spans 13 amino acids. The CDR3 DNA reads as TGTGCCAGCAGCCGAGACAGGGCCGCGCCCCAGCATTTT. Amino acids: CASSRDRAAPQHF.

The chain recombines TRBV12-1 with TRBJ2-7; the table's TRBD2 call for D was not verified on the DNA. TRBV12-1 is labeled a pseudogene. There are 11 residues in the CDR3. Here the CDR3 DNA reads TGTGCCAGCAGCACTCTATACGAGCAGTACTTC. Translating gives CASSTLYEQYF.

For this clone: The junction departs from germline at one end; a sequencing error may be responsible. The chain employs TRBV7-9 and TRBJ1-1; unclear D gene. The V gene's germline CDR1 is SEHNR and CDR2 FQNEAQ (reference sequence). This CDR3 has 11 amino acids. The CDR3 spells CSSSTGGEAFF. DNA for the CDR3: TGTTCCAGCAGCACCGGCGGTGAAGCTTTCTTT. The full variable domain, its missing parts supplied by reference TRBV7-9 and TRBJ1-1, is DTGVSQNPRHKITKRGQNVTFRCDPISEHNRLYWYRQTLGQGPEFLTYFQNEAQLEKSRLLSDRFSAERPKGSFSTLEIQRTEQGDSAMYLCSSSTGGEAFFGQGTRLTVV.

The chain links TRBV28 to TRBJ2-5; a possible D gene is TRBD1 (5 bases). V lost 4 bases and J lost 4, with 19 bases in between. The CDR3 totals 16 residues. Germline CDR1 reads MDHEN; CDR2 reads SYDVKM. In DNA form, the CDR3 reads TGTGCCAGCAGTTCACCCGGTCAGGGTTCGGGAGAGACCCAGTACTTC. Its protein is CASSSPGQGSGETQYF.

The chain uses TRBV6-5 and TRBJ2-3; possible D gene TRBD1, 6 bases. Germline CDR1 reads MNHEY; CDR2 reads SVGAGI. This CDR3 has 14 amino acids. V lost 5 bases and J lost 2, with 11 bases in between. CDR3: CASSTRGTTDTQYF. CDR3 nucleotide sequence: TGTGCCAGCAGTACTAGGGGGACCACAGATACGCAGTATTTT.

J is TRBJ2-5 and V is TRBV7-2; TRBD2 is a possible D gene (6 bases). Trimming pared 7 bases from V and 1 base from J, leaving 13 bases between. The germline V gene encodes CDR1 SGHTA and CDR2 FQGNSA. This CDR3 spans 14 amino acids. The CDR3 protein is CASNQGLPQETQYF. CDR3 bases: TGTGCCAGCAACCAAGGACTACCCCAAGAGACCCAGTACTTC.

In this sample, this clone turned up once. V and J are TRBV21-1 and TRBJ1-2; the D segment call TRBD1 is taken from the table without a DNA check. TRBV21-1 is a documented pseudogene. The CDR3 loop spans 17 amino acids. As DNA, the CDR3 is TGTGCCAGCAGCAAGCGGATCCCAGGGGGCCCATACTATGGCTACACCTTC. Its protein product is CASSKRIPGGPYYGYTF.